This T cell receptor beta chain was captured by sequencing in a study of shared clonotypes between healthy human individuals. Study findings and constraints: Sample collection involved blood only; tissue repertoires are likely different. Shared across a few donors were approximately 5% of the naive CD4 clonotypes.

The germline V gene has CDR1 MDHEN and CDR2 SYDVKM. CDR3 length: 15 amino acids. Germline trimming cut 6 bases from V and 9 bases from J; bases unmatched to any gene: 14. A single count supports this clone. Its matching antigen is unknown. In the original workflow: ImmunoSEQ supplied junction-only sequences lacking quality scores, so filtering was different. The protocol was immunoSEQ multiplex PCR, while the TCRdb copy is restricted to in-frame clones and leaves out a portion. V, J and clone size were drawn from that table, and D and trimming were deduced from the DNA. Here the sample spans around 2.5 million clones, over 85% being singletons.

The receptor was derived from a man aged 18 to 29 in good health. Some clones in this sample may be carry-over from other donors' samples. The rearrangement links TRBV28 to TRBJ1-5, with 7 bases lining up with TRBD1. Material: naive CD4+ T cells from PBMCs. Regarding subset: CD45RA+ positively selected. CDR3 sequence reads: CASRPTGARGRPQHF. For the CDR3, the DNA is TGTGCCAGCAGGCCAACAGGGGCTCGCGGTCGGCCCCAGCATTTT.